This T cell receptor beta chain was identified during a study of blood T cell repertoires in COVID-19. Study-level background: Both acute and convalescent COVID-19 samples were obtained from the United States, Italy and Spain.

Followed over time, Seattle patients had been enrolled while infection was active. Repertoires were generated with immunoSEQ multiplex PCR, while TCRdb's copy carries only in-frame clones and drops some. The sample records more than 200,000 clones, 85% to 90% being singletons. Sequenced sample: peripheral blood. The receptor comes from a woman between 55 and 75 years old with COVID-19, enrolled during active disease.

For the CDR3, the DNA is TGTGCCAGCAGCTCCCCAGGGACTAGCGGGATGCGCGAGCAGTTCTTC. This codes for CASSSPGTSGMREQFF. The rearrangement joins TRBV7-2 to TRBJ2-1; TRBD2 aligns across 13 bases. The V gene end was trimmed by 4 bases and the J gene end by 10 bases; junction bases not matched to a gene: 10. The CDR3 is 16 residues long. Germline assignment: CDR1 SGHTA and CDR2 FQGNSA. Together with reference TRBV7-2 and TRBJ2-1, the CDR3 gives the full variable domain: GAGVSQSPSNKVTEKGKDVELRCDPISGHTALYWYRQSLGQGLEFLIYFQGNSAPDKSGLPSDRFSAERTGGSVSTLTIQRTQQEDSAVYLCASSSPGTSGMREQFFGPGTRLTVL.